Listed here are 19 T cell receptor beta chains from one sample, sequenced in a study of shared clonotypes between healthy human individuals. Naive CD8 cells lacked CD45RO and underwent positive selection for CCR7, leaving out terminally differentiated effector memory CD45RA+ cells. Produced via immunoSEQ multiplex PCR; TCRdb's table is partial and in-frame only. The sample yields about 1.9 million clones, about 93% seen once. The sample consisted of naive CD8+ T cells from PBMCs. The receptors were sampled from a man between 18 and 29 years old in good health. Some clones in this sample may be carry-over from other donors' samples.

The chain combines TRBV7-9 with TRBJ2-1; unclear D gene. Between the trimmed V and J ends, which lost 5 bases and 5 bases, there was a span of 10 bases. Germline V CDR1 and CDR2: SEHNR, FQNEAQ (reference sequence). The CDR3 consists of 13 residues. CDR3 loop: CASSRDGDNEQFF. CDR3 sequence (DNA): TGTGCCAGCAGCCGAGACGGAGACAATGAGCAGTTCTTC.

The rearrangement joins TRBV5-1 to TRBJ2-1; weak D call: TRBD1 (5 bases). This CDR3 region has 18 residues. The ends were cut back, 2 bases at V and 1 base at J, with 19 bases in the middle. Germline V gene sequence: CDR1 SGHRS, CDR2 YFSETQ. CDR3 DNA: TGCGCCAGCAGCTTAGGCCTGATTGGGGCCCTATCCTACAATGAGCAGTTCTTC. This translates into CASSLGLIGALSYNEQFF. Drawing the rest from reference TRBV5-1 and TRBJ2-1, the complete variable domain is KAGVTQTPRYLIKTRGQQVTLSCSPISGHRSVSWYQQTPGQGLQFLFEYFSETQRNKGNFPGRFSGRQFSNSRSEMNVSTLELGDSALYLCASSLGLIGALSYNEQFFGPGTRLTVL.

This chain connects TRBV11-2 to TRBJ2-7; D is unclear. The CDR3 consists of 14 residues. V was shortened by 4 bases and J by 2 bases, with 12 bases between the two germline ends. The germline gives CDR1 SGHAT, CDR2 FQNNGV. This CDR3 reads CASSSDSRPYEQYF. The CDR3, as DNA: TGTGCCAGCAGCTCAGACTCCCGGCCCTACGAGCAGTACTTC.

The CDR3, as DNA: TGTGCCAGCAGCGTAACGGAAAGCACAGATACGCAGTATTTT. It is translated as CASSVTESTDTQYF. The chain has TRBV9 and TRBJ2-3; D ambiguous. Germline V gives CDR1 SGDLS, CDR2 YYNGEE. The CDR3 contains 14 residues. V lost 1 base and J lost 0, with 6 bases in between. The whole variable domain, filled in from reference TRBV9 and TRBJ2-3, reads DSGVTQTPKHLITATGQRVTLRCSPRSGDLSVYWYQQSLDQGLQFLIQYYNGEERAKGNILERFSAQQFPDLHSELNLSSLELGDSALYFCASSVTESTDTQYFGPGTRLTVL.

CDR3 sequence reads: CASSLVASGVYEQYF. The CDR3 bases are TGTGCCAGCAGTTTAGTTGCTAGCGGGGTCTACGAGCAGTACTTC. The gene calls are TRBV27 and TRBJ2-7; 9 nucleotides agree with TRBD2. Germline lookup yields CDR1 MNHEY and CDR2 SMNVEV (reference sequence). The CDR3 totals 15 residues. The junction had 5 bases not matched to a gene; V was cut back by 2 bases and J by 3 bases.

V usage is TRBV4-3 and J usage is TRBJ2-1; TRBD2 matches 16 bases. Per germline, CDR1 LGHNA and CDR2 YSLEER. The CDR3 is made up of 20 amino acids. V dropped 1 base and J dropped 2; count of bases not matched to a gene: 8. In nucleotides, the CDR3 is TGCGCCAGCAGCCAAGTCTGGGGGACTAGCGGGAGGGCCGCCTACAATGAGCAGTTCTTC. The encoded protein is CASSQVWGTSGRAAYNEQFF.

V is TRBV6-5 and J is TRBJ2-2, with TRBD2 identical over 10 bases. There are 16 residues in the CDR3. The V and J ends lost 2 bases and 6 bases, in that order; junction bases with no gene match: 6. Germline lookup yields CDR1 MNHEY and CDR2 SVGAGI. The CDR3 spells CASSYLPSGSPGELFF. The CDR3 coding sequence is TGTGCCAGCAGTTACCTACCTAGCGGGAGCCCCGGGGAGCTGTTTTTT.

This chain uses TRBV9 with TRBJ2-1; D is ambiguous. Germline lookup yields CDR1 SGDLS and CDR2 YYNGEE. The V gene lost 0 bases and the J gene lost 5 bases, with 9 bases spanning the gap. The CDR3 has 14 amino acids. In nucleotides, the CDR3 is TGTGCCAGCAGCGTAGGACCTGCGGACAATGAGCAGTTCTTC. It is translated as CASSVGPADNEQFF.

The chain combines TRBV27 with TRBJ2-2; TRBD2 is a possible D gene (5 bases). Trimming removed 4 bases at V and 2 bases at J, with 14 bases between. From germline, CDR1 is MNHEY and CDR2 SMNVEV (reference sequence). The CDR3 runs to 16 residues. The CDR3 spells CASSYLARVNTGELFF. In DNA, the CDR3 is TGTGCCAGCAGTTATTTAGCGAGGGTAAACACCGGGGAGCTGTTTTTT.

This chain links TRBV6-5 with TRBJ2-2; D might be TRBD1 (5 bases). V dropped 8 bases and J dropped 5 bases, with 18 bases sitting between them. CDR3 length: 15 amino acids. In germline, CDR1 is MNHEY, CDR2 SVGAGI. The chain's CDR3 is CASRSDRSYTGELFF. The CDR3 nucleotides are TGTGCCAGCCGTTCCGACAGATCTTATACCGGGGAGCTGTTTTTT.

Only one count was recorded for this clone. The chain is built from TRBV11-3 and TRBJ2-6, with 9 bases that match TRBD1. The CDR3 spans 17 residues. The V segment lost 5 bases and the J segment 3 bases; nucleotides outside the gene matches: 8. Per germline, CDR1 SGHNT and CDR2 YENEEA. The CDR3 DNA reads as TGTGCCAGCAGCCCCCGGACAGGGGCAGGTGGGGCCAACGTCCTGACTTTC. The encoded protein is CASSPRTGAGGANVLTF.

The chain joins TRBV28 to TRBJ2-7; TRBD2 matches 9 bases. CDR1 MDHEN and CDR2 SYDVKM come from the germline V gene. With 4 bases clipped from V and 0 bases from J, the junction kept 7 bases outside the gene matches. The CDR3 is made up of 16 amino acids. The CDR3 nucleotides read TGTGCCAGCAGTTCAGGACTAGCGCCTGTCTCCTACGAGCAGTACTTC. Its protein product is CASSSGLAPVSYEQYF.

This chain uses TRBV10-1 with TRBJ2-1, with TRBD2 as a possible D gene (5 bases). There are 13 residues in the CDR3. Trimming removed 4 bases at V and 8 bases at J, with 12 bases between. Germline loops: CDR1 WNHNN, CDR2 SYGVQD (reference sequence). As DNA, the CDR3 is TGCGCCAGCAGTGGCGGGCTAGAACATGAGCAGTTCTTC. Translated, it gives CASSGGLEHEQFF.

This chain joins TRBV19 and TRBJ2-1; 9 nucleotides match TRBD2. J gave up 9 bases and V 3 bases, and 9 bases lay outside the gene matches. The CDR3 runs 15 residues. CDR1 is LNHDA, CDR2 SQIVND, per germline (reference sequence). This CDR3 reads CASSISGSLYGEQFF. The CDR3 DNA follows: TGTGCCAGTAGTATTAGCGGGAGCTTGTACGGTGAGCAGTTCTTC. The full variable domain, completed using reference TRBV19 and TRBJ2-1, is DGGITQSPKYLFRKEGQNVTLSCEQNLNHDAMYWYRQDPGQGLRLIYYSQIVNDFQKGDIAEGYSVSREKKESFPLTVTSAQKNPTAFYLCASSISGSLYGEQFFGPGTRLTVL.

The V call is TRBV19, the J call TRBJ2-3; D not resolved. Trimming cost V 3 bases and J 3 bases, with 13 bases left between them. Germline CDR1 reads LNHDA; CDR2 reads SQIVND (reference sequence). The CDR3 is 15 residues long. CDR3 sequence reads: CASSMARKYTDTQYF. In DNA form, the CDR3 reads TGTGCCAGTAGTATGGCTAGAAAGTATACAGATACGCAGTATTTT.

V and J are TRBV5-1 and TRBJ2-5, with TRBD2 matching 11 bases. CDR1 is SGHRS and CDR2 is YFSETQ in the germline V gene. J gave up 4 bases and V 8 bases, and 13 bases lay outside the gene matches. This CDR3 is 16 amino acids long. DNA for the CDR3: TGCGCCAGTCGATCGCATCCTACTAGCGGGGGAGAGACCCAGTACTTC. It is translated as CASRSHPTSGGETQYF.

This chain joins TRBV10-1 and TRBJ2-1; TRBD1 might be the D (6 bases). V dropped 2 bases and J dropped 6 bases, with 11 bases sitting between them. The CDR3 covers 14 residues. Germline lookup yields CDR1 WNHNN and CDR2 SYGVQD (reference sequence). The chain's CDR3 is CASSEIQGFNEQFF. Written as DNA, the CDR3 is TGCGCCAGCAGTGAGATCCAGGGGTTCAATGAGCAGTTCTTC.

The rearrangement joins TRBV7-8 to TRBJ2-1; 7 nucleotides agree with TRBD1. CDR1 SGHVS and CDR2 FQNEAQ come from the germline V gene. This CDR3 region has 17 residues. The V and J ends lost 5 bases and 1 base, in that order; junction bases with no gene match: 11. CDR3 sequence: CASSAYLQGSSYNEQFF. CDR3 coding DNA: TGTGCCAGCAGCGCTTATCTACAGGGGTCGTCCTACAATGAGCAGTTCTTC.

The gene calls are TRBV5-5 and TRBJ1-2; no clear D. CDR1 and CDR2 (germline): SGHKS, YYEKEE (reference sequence). Trimming pared 4 bases from V and 6 bases from J, leaving 25 bases between. This CDR3 is built from 17 residues. The CDR3 is CASSPPLVRFGGDGYTF. DNA of the CDR3: TGTGCCAGCAGCCCCCCGCTCGTGAGATTCGGAGGCGATGGCTACACCTTC.